This entry features one T cell receptor (beta chain) sequence. This specimen includes other DNA sequences encoding the same CDR3. Original handling: How many nucleated cells were present was estimated from reference gene primer amplification. Assay: immunoSEQ multiplex PCR; the TCRdb copy retains only in-frame clones and omits some. That table is the source of V, J and clone size, and D and trimming were worked out from the DNA. The sample carries approximately 350,000 clones, about nine tenths recorded once. This sample was included in a study of blood T cell repertoires in COVID-19. Looking at the study overall: T cells, B-cell-depleted T cells, or PBMCs supplied cDNA or gDNA.

This clonotype was sampled from a woman in her 50s with COVID-19, enrolled during active disease. Source material: peripheral blood.

CDR3 bases: TGCAGTGCTAGATTGACATATGGCTACACCTTC. It encodes CSARLTYGYTF. The V and J genes are TRBV20-1 and TRBJ1-2; D remains ambiguous. This CDR3 region has 11 residues. Trimming shortened V by 2 bases and J by 5 bases, and 6 bases separated the two germline ends. Germline V gene sequence: CDR1 DFQATT, CDR2 SNEGSKA (reference sequence).